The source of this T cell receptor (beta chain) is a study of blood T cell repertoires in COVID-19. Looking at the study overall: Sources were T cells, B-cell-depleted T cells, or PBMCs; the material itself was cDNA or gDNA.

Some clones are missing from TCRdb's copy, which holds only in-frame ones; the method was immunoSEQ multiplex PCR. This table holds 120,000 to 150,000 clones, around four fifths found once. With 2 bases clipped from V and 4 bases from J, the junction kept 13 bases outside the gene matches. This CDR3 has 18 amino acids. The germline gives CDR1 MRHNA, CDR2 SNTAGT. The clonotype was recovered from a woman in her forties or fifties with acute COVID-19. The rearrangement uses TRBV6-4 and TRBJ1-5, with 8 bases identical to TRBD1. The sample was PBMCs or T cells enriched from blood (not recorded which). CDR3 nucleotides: TGTGCCAGCAGTGACCCCCGGACAGGGATTCCATTTAATCAGCCCCAGCATTTT. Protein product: CASSDPRTGIPFNQPQHF.